The source of this T cell receptor (beta chain) is a study of blood T cells in healthy people across ages. Findings and caveats of the study: Significant beta diversity loss was already apparent by age about 39, declining roughly linearly.

Germline CDR1 is SGHRS and CDR2 is YFSETQ. The J segment lost 3 bases and the V segment lost 0 bases, leaving 9 bases of the junction unmatched. This CDR3 has 17 amino acids. For the second PCR, which ran for about 6 to 11 cycles, a sample-barcoded 5' primer and a J-beta primer mix were used. Each CDR3 protein gets one entry after TCRdb re-called the 5' RACE reads with MiXCR. The sample has around 650,000 distinct CDR3 sequences, roughly two fifths seen once; the top ten hold about 30%. Regarding this clonotype: The antigen remains undetermined.

Specimen: blood. The V and J genes are TRBV5-1 and TRBJ2-3; 8 bases agree with TRBD2. The receptor's source is a man aged 80 or over in good health. DNA of the CDR3: TGCGCCAGCAGCTTGGGTAACATAGCGGGGATGACAGATACGCAGTATTTT. This sequence encodes CASSLGNIAGMTDTQYF.